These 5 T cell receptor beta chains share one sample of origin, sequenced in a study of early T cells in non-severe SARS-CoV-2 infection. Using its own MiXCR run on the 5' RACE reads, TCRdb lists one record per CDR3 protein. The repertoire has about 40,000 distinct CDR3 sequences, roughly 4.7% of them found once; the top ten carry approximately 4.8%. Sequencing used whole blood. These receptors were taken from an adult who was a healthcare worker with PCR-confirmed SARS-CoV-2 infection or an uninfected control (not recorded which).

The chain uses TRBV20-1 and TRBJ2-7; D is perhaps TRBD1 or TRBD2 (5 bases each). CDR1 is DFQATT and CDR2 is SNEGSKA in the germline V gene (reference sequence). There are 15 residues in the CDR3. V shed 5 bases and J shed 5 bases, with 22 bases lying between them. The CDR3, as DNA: TGCAGTGCTTTCCCGGGTTTCGGGGCCTTCCACGAGCAGTACTTC. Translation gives CSAFPGFGAFHEQYF.

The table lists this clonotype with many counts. The CDR3 sequence: CASSLNELADNEQFF. CDR3 nucleotides: TGTGCCAGCAGTTTGAATGAACTAGCGGACAATGAGCAGTTCTTC. The V gene is TRBV12-3 or TRBV12-4, the J gene TRBJ2-1; 8 bases agree with TRBD2. CDR3 length equals 15 residues. V shed 3 bases, J shed 5 bases, and the junction held 6 bases outside the gene matches.

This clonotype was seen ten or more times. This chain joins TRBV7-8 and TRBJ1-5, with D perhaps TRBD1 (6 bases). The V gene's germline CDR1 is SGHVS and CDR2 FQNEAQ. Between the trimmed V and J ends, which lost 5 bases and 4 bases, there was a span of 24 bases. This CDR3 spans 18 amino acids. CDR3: CASSPYNVGGPGNQPQHF. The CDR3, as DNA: TGTGCCAGCAGCCCCTACAACGTTGGGGGGCCTGGTAATCAGCCCCAGCATTTT.

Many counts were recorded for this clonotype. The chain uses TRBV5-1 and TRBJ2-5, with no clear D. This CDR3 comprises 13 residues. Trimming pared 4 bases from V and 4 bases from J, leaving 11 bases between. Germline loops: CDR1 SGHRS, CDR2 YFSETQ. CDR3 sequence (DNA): TGCGCCAGCAGCCAAGGACCTCTAGAGACCCAGTACTTC. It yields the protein CASSQGPLETQYF.

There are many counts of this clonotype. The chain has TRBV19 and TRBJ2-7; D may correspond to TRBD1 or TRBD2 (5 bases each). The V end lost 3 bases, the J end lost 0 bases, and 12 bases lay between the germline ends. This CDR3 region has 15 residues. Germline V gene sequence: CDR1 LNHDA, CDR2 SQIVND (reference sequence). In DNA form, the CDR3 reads TGTGCCAGTAGTATTTGGGGGAGTGACTCCTACGAGCAGTACTTC. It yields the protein CASSIWGSDSYEQYF.